This TCR beta chain appears in the sequencing data of a study of blood T cell repertoires in COVID-19. This clone was seen only a few times. The CDR3 loop spans 15 amino acids. Between the trimmed V and J ends, which lost 5 bases and 2 bases, there was a span of 15 bases. Germline CDR1 and CDR2: SNHLY and FYNNEI. The protocol was immunoSEQ multiplex PCR, while the TCRdb copy is restricted to in-frame clones and leaves out a portion. Of tens of thousands of clones listed, about four fifths were seen once; the top ten hold roughly 6%. Sequencing was performed on peripheral blood. The J gene is TRBJ1-1, the V gene TRBV2, with D hard to call. The source is a man in his 70s with COVID-19, enrolled during active disease. The CDR3 loop is CASSQDAGGNTEAFF. Written as DNA, the CDR3 is TGTGCCAGCAGTCAGGACGCAGGAGGAAACACTGAAGCTTTCTTT.